Sequencing of this T cell receptor (beta chain) was carried out in a study of cytomegalovirus exposure and HLA in healthy donors. In the study overall: Ancestry clustering placed about 86% of approximately 420 genotyped donors in the Caucasian-associated cluster. Study conclusions and caveats: The study recorded about 160 TCR beta chains that were cytomegalovirus-associated. As a later analysis showed, several of the most significant clusters appeared to be linked to common viral pathogens. Using a false discovery rate of 0.05, a later analysis showed that 15,000 to 20,000 TCR beta sequences were associated with HLA alleles.

Per the germline V gene, CDR1 is MDHEN and CDR2 is SYDVKM. Trimming pared 6 bases from V and 6 bases from J, leaving 12 bases between. The CDR3 runs to 12 residues. A multiplex PCR was run with 60 Vbeta primers and 13 Jbeta primers. Clones were read by immunoSEQ multiplex PCR, and TCRdb kept only the in-frame ones, dropping some. The table records roughly 130,000 clones, around 80% of them present only once. Turning to this clone: Antigen: not known.

This rearrangement joins TRBV28 to TRBJ2-7, with TRBD1 as a possible D gene (5 bases). The clonotype originates from a man aged 25 to 40 in good health and CMV-seronegative. The sequenced sample consisted of PBMCs. The CDR3 sequence is CASRLQGVEQYF. In nucleotides, the CDR3 is TGTGCCAGCAGACTCCAAGGGGTCGAGCAGTACTTC.